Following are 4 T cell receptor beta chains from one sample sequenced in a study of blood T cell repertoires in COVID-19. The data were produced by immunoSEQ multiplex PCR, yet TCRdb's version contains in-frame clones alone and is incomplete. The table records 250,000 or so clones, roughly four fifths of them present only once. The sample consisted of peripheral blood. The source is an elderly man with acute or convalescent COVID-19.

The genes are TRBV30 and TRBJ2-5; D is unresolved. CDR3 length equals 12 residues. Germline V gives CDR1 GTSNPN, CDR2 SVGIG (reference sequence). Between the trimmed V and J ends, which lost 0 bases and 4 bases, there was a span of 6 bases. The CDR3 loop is CAWSVTGETQYF. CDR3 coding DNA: TGTGCCTGGAGTGTAACGGGAGAGACCCAGTACTTC.

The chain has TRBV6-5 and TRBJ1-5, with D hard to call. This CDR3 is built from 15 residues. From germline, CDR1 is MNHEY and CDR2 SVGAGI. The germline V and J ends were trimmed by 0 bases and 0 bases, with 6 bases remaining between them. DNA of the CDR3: TGTGCCAGCAGTTACTCAACAGATAGCAATCAGCCCCAGCATTTT. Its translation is CASSYSTDSNQPQHF.

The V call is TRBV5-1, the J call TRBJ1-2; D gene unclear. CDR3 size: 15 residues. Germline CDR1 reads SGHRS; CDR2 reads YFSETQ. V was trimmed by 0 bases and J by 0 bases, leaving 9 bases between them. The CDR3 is CASSLVGTANYGYTF. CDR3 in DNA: TGCGCCAGCAGCTTGGTGGGCACAGCTAACTATGGCTACACCTTC.

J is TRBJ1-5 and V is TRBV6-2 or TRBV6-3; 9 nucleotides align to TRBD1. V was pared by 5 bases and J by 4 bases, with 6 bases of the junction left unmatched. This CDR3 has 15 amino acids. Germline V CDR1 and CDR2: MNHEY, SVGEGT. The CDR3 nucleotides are TGTGCCAGCAGTCCGCGGGACAGGGCTAATCAGCCCCAGCATTTT. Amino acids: CASSPRDRANQPQHF.